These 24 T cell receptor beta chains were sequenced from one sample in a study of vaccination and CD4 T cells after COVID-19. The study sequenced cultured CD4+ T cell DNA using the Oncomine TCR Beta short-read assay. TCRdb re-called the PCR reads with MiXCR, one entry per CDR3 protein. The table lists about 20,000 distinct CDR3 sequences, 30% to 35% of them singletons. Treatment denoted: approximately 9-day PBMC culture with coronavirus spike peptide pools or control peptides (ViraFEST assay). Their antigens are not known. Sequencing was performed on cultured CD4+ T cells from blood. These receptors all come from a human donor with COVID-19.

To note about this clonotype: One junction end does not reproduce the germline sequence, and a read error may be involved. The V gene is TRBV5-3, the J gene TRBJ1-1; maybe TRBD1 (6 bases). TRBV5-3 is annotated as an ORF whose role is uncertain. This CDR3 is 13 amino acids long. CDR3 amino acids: CASSLGGQAEAFF. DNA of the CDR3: TGTGCCAGCAGCTTGGGGGGGCAAGCTGAAGCTTTCTTT.

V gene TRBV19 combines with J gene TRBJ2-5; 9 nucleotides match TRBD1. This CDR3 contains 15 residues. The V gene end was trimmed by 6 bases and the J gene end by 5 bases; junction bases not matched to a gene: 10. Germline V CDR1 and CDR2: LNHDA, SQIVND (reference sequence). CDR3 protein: CASSGTGRAFETQYF. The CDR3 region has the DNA TGTGCCAGTAGCGGGACAGGGCGGGCGTTTGAGACCCAGTACTTC.

The CDR3 region is CASRPDRVGYNSPLHF. In DNA form, the CDR3 reads TGTGCCAGCAGACCCGACAGGGTTGGCTATAATTCACCCCTCCACTTT. The chain links TRBV6-1 to TRBJ1-6; 7 bases align to TRBD1. The CDR3 length is 16 residues. V was pared by 6 bases and J by 3 bases, with 8 bases of the junction left unmatched. Germline assignment: CDR1 MNHNS and CDR2 SASEGT.

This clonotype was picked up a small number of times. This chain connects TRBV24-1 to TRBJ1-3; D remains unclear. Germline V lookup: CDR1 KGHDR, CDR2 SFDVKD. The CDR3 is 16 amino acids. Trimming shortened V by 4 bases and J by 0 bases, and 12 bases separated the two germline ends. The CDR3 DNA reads TGTGCCACCAGTGACTCCGGGAGTTACTCTGGAAACACCATATATTTT. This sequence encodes CATSDSGSYSGNTIYF.

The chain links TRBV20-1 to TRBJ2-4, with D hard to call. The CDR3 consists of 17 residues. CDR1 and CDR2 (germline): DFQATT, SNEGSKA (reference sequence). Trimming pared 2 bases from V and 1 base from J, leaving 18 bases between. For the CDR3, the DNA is TGCAGTGCTAGATCAGACGAGGCCGGACGGGCCAAAAACATTCAGTACTTC. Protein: CSARSDEAGRAKNIQYF.

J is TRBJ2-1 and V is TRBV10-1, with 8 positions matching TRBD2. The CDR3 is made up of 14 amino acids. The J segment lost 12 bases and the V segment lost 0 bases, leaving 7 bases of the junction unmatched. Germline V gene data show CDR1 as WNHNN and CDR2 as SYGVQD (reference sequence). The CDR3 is CASSESNGLAMQFF. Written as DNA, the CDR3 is TGCGCCAGCAGTGAGTCGAATGGACTAGCCATGCAGTTCTTC.

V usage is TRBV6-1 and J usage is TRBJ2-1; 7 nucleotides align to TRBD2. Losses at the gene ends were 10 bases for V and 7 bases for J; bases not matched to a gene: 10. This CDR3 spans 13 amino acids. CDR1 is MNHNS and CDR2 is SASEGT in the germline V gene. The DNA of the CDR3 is TGTGCCACCGGGGGGAGCAATGGGAATGAGCAGTTCTTC. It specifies CATGGSNGNEQFF.

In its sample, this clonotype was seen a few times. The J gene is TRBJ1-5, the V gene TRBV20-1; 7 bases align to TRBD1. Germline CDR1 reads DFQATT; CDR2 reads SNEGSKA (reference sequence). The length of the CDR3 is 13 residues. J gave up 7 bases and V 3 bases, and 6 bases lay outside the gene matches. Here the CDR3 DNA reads TGCAGTGCTAGGGGGGACAGACAACAGCCCCAGCATTTT. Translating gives CSARGDRQQPQHF.

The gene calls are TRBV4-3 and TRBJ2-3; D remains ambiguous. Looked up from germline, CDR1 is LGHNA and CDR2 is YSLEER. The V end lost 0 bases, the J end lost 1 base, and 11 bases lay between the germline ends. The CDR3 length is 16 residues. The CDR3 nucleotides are TGCGCCAGCAGCCAAGACTATGAACTTCGCACAGATACGCAGTATTTT. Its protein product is CASSQDYELRTDTQYF.

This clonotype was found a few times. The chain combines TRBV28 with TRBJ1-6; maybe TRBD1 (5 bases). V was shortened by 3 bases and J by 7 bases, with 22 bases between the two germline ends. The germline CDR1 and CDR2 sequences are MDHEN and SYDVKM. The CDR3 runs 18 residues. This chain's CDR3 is CASSLLGGDRRTNSPLHF. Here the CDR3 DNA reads TGTGCCAGCAGTTTGCTAGGTGGGGACCGCCGGACCAATTCACCCCTCCACTTT.

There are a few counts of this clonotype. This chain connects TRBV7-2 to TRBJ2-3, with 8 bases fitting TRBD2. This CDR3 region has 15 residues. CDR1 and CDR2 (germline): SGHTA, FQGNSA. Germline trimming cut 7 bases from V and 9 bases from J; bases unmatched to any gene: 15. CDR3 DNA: TGTGCCAGCACCAATAGAAGGGCGGGGGGAGGAACGCAGTATTTT. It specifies CASTNRRAGGGTQYF.

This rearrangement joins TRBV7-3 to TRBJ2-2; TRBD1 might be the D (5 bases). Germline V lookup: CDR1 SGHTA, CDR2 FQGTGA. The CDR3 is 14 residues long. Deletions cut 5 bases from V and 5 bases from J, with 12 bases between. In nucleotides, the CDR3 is TGTGCCAGCAGCCCCCAGGGTTGGACCGGGGAGCTGTTTTTT. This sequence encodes CASSPQGWTGELFF.

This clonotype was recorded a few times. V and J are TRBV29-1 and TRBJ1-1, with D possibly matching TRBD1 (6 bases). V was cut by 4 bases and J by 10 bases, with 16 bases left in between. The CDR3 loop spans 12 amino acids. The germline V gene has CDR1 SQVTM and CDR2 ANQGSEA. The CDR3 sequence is CSVGRQGQVAFF. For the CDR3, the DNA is TGCAGCGTTGGAAGGCAGGGGCAGGTAGCTTTCTTT.

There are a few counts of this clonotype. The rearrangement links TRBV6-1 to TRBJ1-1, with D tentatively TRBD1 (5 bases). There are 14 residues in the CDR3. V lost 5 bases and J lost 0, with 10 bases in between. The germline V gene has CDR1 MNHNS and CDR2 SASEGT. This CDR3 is CASSPQGVNTEAFF. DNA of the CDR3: TGTGCCAGCAGTCCTCAGGGTGTGAACACTGAAGCTTTCTTT.

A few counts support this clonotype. Here the CDR3 reads CASSIRSQGGVATQYF. DNA for the CDR3: TGTGCCAGTAGTATTCGTAGTCAAGGTGGGGTAGCGACCCAGTACTTC. The J gene is TRBJ2-5, the V gene TRBV19; no definite D call. CDR3 length: 16 residues. Germline loops: CDR1 LNHDA, CDR2 SQIVND (reference sequence). V gave up 3 bases and J gave up 7 bases, with 21 bases separating them.

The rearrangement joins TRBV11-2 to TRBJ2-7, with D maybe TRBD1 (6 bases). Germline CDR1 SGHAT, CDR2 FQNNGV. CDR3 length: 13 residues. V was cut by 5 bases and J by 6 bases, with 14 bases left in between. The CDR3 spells CASSEQGSSEQYF. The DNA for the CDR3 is TGTGCCAGCAGCGAACAGGGTAGTAGCGAGCAGTACTTC.

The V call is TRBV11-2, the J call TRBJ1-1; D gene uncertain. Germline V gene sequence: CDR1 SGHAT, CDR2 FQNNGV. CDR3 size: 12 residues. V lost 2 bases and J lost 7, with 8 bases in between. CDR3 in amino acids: CASSLFRSEAFF. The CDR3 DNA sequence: TGTGCCAGCAGCTTATTCAGGAGTGAAGCTTTCTTT.

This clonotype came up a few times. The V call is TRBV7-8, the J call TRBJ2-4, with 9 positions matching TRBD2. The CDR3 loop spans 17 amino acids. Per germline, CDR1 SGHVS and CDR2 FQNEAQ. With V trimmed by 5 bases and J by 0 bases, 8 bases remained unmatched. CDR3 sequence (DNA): TGTGCCAGCAGCCTTTCTAGCGGGGCCATAGCCAAAAACATTCAGTACTTC. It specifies CASSLSSGAIAKNIQYF.

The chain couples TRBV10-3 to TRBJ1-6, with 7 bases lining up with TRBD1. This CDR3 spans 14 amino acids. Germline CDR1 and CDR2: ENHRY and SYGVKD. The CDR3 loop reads CASKAVTGISPLHF. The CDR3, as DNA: TGTGCTTCGAAAGCTGTGACAGGGATCTCACCCCTCCACTTT.

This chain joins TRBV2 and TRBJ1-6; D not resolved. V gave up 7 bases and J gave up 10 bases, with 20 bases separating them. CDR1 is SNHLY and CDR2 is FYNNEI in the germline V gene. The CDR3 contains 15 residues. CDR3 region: CASTLLPGGQSPLHF. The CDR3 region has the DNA TGTGCCAGCACTCTCCTACCGGGAGGGCAATCACCCCTCCACTTT.

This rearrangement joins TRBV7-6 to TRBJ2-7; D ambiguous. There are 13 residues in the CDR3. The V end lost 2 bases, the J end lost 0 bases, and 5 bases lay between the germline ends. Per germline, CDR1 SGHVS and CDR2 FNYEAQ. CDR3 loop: CASSLTASYEQYF. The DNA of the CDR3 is TGTGCCAGCAGCTTAACAGCCTCCTACGAGCAGTACTTC.

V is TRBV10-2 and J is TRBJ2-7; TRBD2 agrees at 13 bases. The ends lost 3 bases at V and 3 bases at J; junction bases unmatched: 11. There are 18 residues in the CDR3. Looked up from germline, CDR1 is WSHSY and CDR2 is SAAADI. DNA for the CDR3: TGCGCCAGCAGTGACCGCGCTTTCGGACTAGCGGGGGACTACGAGCAGTACTTC. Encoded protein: CASSDRAFGLAGDYEQYF.

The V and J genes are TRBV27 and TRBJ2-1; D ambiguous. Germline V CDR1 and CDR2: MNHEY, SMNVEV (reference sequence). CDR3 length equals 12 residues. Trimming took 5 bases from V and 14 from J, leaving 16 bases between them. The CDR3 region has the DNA TGTGCCAGCAGTGTTTTTAAGGGCTCTGAGTTCTTC. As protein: CASSVFKGSEFF.

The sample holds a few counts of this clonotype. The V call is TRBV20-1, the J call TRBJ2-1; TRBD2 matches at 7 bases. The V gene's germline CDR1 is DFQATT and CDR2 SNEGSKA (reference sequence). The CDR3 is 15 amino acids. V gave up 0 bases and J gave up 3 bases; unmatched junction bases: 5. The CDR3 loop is CSARDFPSGYNEQFF. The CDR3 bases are TGCAGTGCTAGAGATTTCCCTAGCGGCTACAATGAGCAGTTCTTC.